This is a list of T cell receptor beta chains from one sample in a study of T cells in localized non-small cell lung cancer. Profiling relied on immunoSEQ multiplex PCR, and the TCRdb table lists in-frame clones only, not all of them. The sample consists of around 91,000 clones, about nine tenths of them appearing once. The specimen was peripheral blood, collected before any cancer treatment. All receptors come from a man aged 40-75 years with stage I squamous cell lung carcinoma. Each CDR3 is given with its conserved first and last residue. Fields, in order: CDR3 length, V gene, D gene, J gene, CDR3 protein. The D gene is left open where the match is weak.

13	TRBV2	-	TRBJ2-2	CASSEYSAGELFF
15	TRBV9	TRBD1	TRBJ1-1	CASSVPGQKNTEAFF
14	TRBV28	TRBD2	TRBJ2-2	CATLLSGATGELFF
13	TRBV9	-	TRBJ1-4	CASSANDREKLFF
12	TRBV28	-	TRBJ1-2	CASRNGRYGYTF
20	TRBV27	TRBD2	TRBJ2-7	CASSLPPRRGSSASSYEQYF
15	TRBV11-2	-	TRBJ1-6	CASSPLKGESSPLHF
14	TRBV6-6	-	TRBJ1-4	CASRLNRDTEKLFF
11	TRBV7-9	-	TRBJ2-5	CASSRQETQYF
13	TRBV28	-	TRBJ2-3	CASINSGTDTQYF
13	TRBV19	-	TRBJ2-2	CATSRGDSGELFF
13	TRBV6-1	-	TRBJ2-2	CATTRGLTGELFF
14	TRBV28	-	TRBJ2-7	CASSFPTASGEQYF
14	TRBV5-1	-	TRBJ2-5	CASSPDWNANDQYF
12	TRBV29-1	TRBD1	TRBJ2-3	CSGDRGQNTQYF
12	TRBV5-4	-	TRBJ1-2	CASSSDSYGYTF
15	TRBV7-2	-	TRBJ1-5	CASSFSGNSNQPQHF
14	TRBV5-1	-	TRBJ1-3	CASSTGTVGNTIYF
13	TRBV19	TRBD2	TRBJ2-5	CASRLGGTETQYF
16	TRBV6-1	-	TRBJ1-5	CASSELHGFGNQPQHF
17	TRBV9	TRBD2	TRBJ2-5	CASSVSGSGGPKETQYF
14	TRBV30	-	TRBJ2-6	CAWSWGTGANVLTF
18	TRBV9	-	TRBJ1-4	CASSPREGGGGLSEKLFF
16	TRBV30	-	TRBJ1-4	CAWSVGSGEYNEKLFF
13	TRBV5-1	-	TRBJ1-4	CASSFLYAGKLFF
13	TRBV10-1	TRBD1	TRBJ1-5	CASITGGNRPQHF
15	TRBV2	TRBD1	TRBJ1-1	CASSGTGGMGTEAFF
13	TRBV9	-	TRBJ1-5	CASSAIPGQPQHF
14	TRBV6-5	TRBD1	TRBJ1-2	CASRRDRGYYGYTF
13	TRBV6-5	-	TRBJ1-1	CASSWAMNTEAFF
15	TRBV7-2	-	TRBJ1-2	CASSLARGGTYGYTF
15	TRBV5-1	TRBD1	TRBJ2-5	CASSLGTGRWETQYF
13	TRBV18	-	TRBJ1-5	CASSRTINQPQHF
14	TRBV19	TRBD1	TRBJ2-1	CASSRTGQNNEQFF
15	TRBV7-7	-	TRBJ2-2	CASSRDRSNTGELFF
12	TRBV2	-	TRBJ1-1	CASSGTDTEAFF
12	TRBV11-2	-	TRBJ1-3	CASSLGGNTIYF